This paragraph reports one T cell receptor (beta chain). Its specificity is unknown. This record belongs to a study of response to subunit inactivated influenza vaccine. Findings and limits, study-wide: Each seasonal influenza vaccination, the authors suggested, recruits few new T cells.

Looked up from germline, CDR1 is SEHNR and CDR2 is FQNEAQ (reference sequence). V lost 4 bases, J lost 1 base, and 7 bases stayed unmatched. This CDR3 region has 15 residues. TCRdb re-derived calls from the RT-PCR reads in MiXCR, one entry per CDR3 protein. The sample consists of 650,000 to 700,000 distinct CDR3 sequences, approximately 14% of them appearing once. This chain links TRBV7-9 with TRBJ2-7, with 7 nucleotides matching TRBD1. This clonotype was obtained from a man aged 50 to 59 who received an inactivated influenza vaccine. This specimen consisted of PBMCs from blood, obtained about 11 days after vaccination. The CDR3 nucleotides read TGTGCCAGCAGCTCACCCCCGGGACAGTCCTACGAGCAGTACTTC. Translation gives CASSSPPGQSYEQYF.